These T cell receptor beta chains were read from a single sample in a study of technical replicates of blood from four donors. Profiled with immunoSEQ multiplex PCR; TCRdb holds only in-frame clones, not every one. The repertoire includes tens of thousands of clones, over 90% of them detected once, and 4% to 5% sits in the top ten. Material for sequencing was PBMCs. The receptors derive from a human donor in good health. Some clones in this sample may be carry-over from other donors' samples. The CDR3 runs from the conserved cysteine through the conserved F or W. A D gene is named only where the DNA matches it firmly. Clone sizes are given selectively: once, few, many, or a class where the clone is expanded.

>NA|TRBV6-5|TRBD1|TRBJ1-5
CASRQWTGVNQPQHF
TGTGCCAGCAGACAATGGACAGGAGTTAATCAGCCCCAGCATTTT
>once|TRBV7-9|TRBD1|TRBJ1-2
CASSAGRDRVRGYTF
TGTGCCAGCAGCGCGGGCAGGGACAGGGTACGTGGCTACACCTTC
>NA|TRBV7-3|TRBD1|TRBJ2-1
CASSLTATGLYNEQFF
TGTGCCAGCAGCTTAACGGCGACAGGGCTCTACAATGAGCAGTTCTTC
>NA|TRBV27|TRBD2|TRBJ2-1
CASSRLAGGVYNEQFF
TGTGCCAGCAGCCGACTAGCGGGGGGGGTCTACAATGAGCAGTTCTTC
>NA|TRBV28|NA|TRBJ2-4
CASMSGWNIQYF
TGTGCCAGCATGTCAGGGTGGAACATTCAGTACTTC
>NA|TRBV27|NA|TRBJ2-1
CASSSRGNEQFF
TGTGCCAGCAGTTCTCGGGGGAATGAGCAGTTCTTC
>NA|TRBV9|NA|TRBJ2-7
CASSVAASSYEQYF
TGTGCCAGCAGCGTAGCCGCGAGCTCCTACGAGCAGTACTTC
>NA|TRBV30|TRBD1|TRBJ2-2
CAWAPTRGLMGELFF
TGTGCCTGGGCCCCGACCAGGGGGCTCATGGGGGAGCTGTTTTTT
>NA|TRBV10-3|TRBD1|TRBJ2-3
CAISTTLDRDPDTQYF
TGTGCCATCAGTACAACCTTGGACAGGGATCCAGATACGCAGTATTTT
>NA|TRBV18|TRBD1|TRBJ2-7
CASSRDSRSEQYF
TGTGCCAGCTCACGGGACAGCCGAAGCGAGCAGTACTTC
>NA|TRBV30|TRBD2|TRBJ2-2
CAWSLRLAYTGELFF
TGTGCCTGGAGTCTGCGACTAGCATACACCGGGGAGCTGTTTTTT
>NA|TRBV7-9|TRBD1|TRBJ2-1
CASSPQGAVSEQFF
TGTGCCAGCAGCCCACAGGGGGCGGTTAGTGAGCAGTTCTTC
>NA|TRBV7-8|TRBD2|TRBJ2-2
CASSRSPGLATGELFF
TGTGCCAGCAGCAGAAGCCCGGGACTAGCAACCGGGGAGCTGTTTTTT
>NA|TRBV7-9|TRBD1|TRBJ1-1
CASSSPGQGNTEAFF
TGTGCCAGCAGTTCGCCGGGACAGGGGAACACTGAAGCTTTCTTT
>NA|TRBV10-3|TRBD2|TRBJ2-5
CAISETSGRGETQYF
TGTGCCATCAGTGAGACTAGCGGGAGAGGTGAGACCCAGTACTTC
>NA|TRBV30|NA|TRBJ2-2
CAWRAGSGELFF
TGTGCCTGGAGGGCAGGAAGCGGGGAGCTGTTTTTT
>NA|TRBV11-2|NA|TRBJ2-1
CASSPIRELKQFF
TGTGCCAGCAGCCCCATACGGGAGTTAAAACAGTTCTTC
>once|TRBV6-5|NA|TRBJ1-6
CASSYSIGQGNSPLHF
TGTGCCAGCAGTTACTCGATTGGCCAGGGTAATTCTCCCCTCCACTTT
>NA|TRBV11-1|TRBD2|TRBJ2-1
CASSLGGRAIDEQFF
TGTGCCAGCAGCTTAGGCGGGAGGGCCATAGATGAGCAGTTCTTC
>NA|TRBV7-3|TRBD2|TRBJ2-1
CASSLSGTSRNEQFF
TGTGCCAGCAGCTTATCTGGGACTAGTCGGAATGAGCAGTTCTTC
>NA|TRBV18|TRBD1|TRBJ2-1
CASSLMTGEVNEQFF
TGTGCCAGCTCACTCATGACAGGGGAGGTGAATGAGCAGTTCTTC
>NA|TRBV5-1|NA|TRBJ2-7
CASSLQEKTYEQYF
TGCGCCAGCAGCTTGCAAGAGAAAACCTACGAGCAGTACTTC
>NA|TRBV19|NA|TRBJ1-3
CASSTGRESGNTIYF
TGTGCCAGTAGTACAGGGAGGGAATCTGGAAACACCATATATTTT
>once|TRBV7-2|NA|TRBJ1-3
CASSIGQILSSGNTIYF
TGTGCCAGCAGCATTGGACAGATTCTCTCCTCTGGAAACACCATATATTTT
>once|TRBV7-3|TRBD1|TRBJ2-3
CASSLQGASTDTQYF
TGTGCCAGCAGCTTACAGGGGGCAAGCACAGATACGCAGTATTTT
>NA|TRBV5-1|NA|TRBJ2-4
CASSLGPSGKNIQYF
TGCGCCAGCAGCTTGGGCCCCAGCGGCAAAAACATTCAGTACTTC
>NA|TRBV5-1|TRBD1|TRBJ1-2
CASRQGTDSPLGYTF
TGCGCCAGCAGGCAAGGGACAGACTCCCCCCTTGGCTACACCTTC
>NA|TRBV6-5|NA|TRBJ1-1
CASSSPRENTEAFF
TGTGCCAGCAGTTCCCCCAGGGAGAACACTGAAGCTTTCTTT
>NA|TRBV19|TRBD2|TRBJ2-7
CASSIELAGPLVSYEQYF
TGTGCCAGTAGTATTGAACTAGCGGGCCCCCTGGTCTCCTACGAGCAGTACTTC
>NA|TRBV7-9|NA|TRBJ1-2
CASSLVRTPGYTF
TGTGCCAGCAGCTTAGTCCGAACTCCGGGCTACACCTTC
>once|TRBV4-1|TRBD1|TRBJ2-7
CASSQVGQAYEQYF
TGCGCCAGCAGCCAAGTGGGACAGGCCTACGAGCAGTACTTC
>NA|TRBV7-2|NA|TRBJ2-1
CASSLAVSSSYNEQFF
TGTGCCAGCAGCTTAGCGGTTTCGAGCTCCTACAATGAGCAGTTCTTC
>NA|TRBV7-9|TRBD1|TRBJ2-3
CASTKGADTQYF
TGTGCCAGCACCAAGGGGGCTGATACGCAGTATTTT
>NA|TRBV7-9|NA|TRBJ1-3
CASSPGGARGNTIYF
TGTGCCAGCAGCCCAGGAGGGGCGCGGGGAAACACCATATATTTT
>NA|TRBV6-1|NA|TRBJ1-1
CASGRRMGGTEAFF
TGTGCCAGCGGGCGACGGATGGGGGGCACTGAAGCTTTCTTT
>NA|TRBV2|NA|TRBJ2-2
CASSFEVSGTGELFF
TGTGCCAGCAGCTTTGAGGTCAGCGGCACCGGGGAGCTGTTTTTT
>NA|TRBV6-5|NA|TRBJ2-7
CASSLGAPDRGEQYF
TGTGCCAGCAGCCTCGGGGCGCCCGACCGGGGGGAGCAGTACTTC
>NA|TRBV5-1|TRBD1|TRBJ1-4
CASRSDRVLVEKLFF
TGCGCCAGCAGGTCGGACAGGGTGTTGGTTGAAAAACTGTTTTTT
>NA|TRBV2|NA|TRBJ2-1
CASSEAIGQGWNEQFF
TGTGCCAGCAGTGAAGCGATTGGCCAGGGGTGGAATGAGCAGTTCTTC
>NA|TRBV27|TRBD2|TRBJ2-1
CASRIAGPTYNEQFF
TGTGCCAGCAGGATAGCGGGCCCAACCTACAATGAGCAGTTCTTC
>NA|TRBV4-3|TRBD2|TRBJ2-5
CASSQRLAGGTQETQYF
TGCGCCAGCAGCCAGAGACTAGCGGGAGGGACCCAAGAGACCCAGTACTTC
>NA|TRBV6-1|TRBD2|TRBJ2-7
CASSVSGNSPYEQYF
TGTGCCAGCTCAGTGAGCGGGAACAGTCCCTACGAGCAGTACTTC
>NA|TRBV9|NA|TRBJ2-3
CASSVGTISTDTQYF
TGTGCCAGCAGCGTAGGGACAATTAGCACAGATACGCAGTATTTT
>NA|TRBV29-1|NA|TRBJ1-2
CSVGSDYGGGYTF
TGCAGCGTTGGATCTGATTACGGTGGTGGCTACACCTTC
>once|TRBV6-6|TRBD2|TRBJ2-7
CASKLAGEGSYEQYF
TGTGCCAGCAAACTAGCGGGAGAGGGCTCCTACGAGCAGTACTTC
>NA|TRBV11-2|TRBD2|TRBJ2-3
CASSLDLAGGTDTQYF
TGTGCCAGCAGCTTAGATCTAGCGGGGGGGACAGATACGCAGTATTTT
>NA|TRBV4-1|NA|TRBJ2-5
CASRAVTGSQTQYF
TGCGCCAGCAGGGCGGTCACAGGGTCCCAGACCCAGTACTTC
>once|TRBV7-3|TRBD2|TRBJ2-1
CASSWTSGNEQFF
TGTGCCAGCAGTTGGACTAGCGGGAATGAGCAGTTCTTC
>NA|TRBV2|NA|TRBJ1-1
CASSEREGHEAFF
TGTGCCAGCAGTGAACGGGAGGGACATGAAGCTTTCTTT
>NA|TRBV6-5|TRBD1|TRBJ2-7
CASRRQGGSEQYF
TGTGCCAGCAGGCGACAGGGGGGAAGCGAGCAGTACTTC
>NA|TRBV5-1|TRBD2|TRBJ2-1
CASRLSGRADEQFF
TGCGCCAGCAGACTTAGCGGGAGGGCCGATGAGCAGTTCTTC
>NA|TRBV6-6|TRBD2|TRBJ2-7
CASILQPGLVSVEQYF
TGTGCCAGCATTCTGCAACCGGGACTAGTTTCCGTCGAGCAGTACTTC
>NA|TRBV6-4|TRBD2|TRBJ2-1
CASSAAGGAGELKFF
TGTGCCAGCAGTGCCGCCGGTGGAGCGGGGGAGCTCAAATTCTTC
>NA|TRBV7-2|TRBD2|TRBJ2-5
CASSLIGLAGGLQYF
TGTGCCAGCAGCTTAATCGGCCTAGCGGGGGGGCTGCAGTACTTC
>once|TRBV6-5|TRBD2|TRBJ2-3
CASSGTSGGSDTQYF
TGTGCCAGCAGTGGGACTAGCGGGGGAAGTGATACGCAGTATTTT
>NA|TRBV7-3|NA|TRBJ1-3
CASSFQGPGSGNTIYF
TGTGCCAGCAGCTTTCAGGGGCCAGGCTCTGGAAACACCATATATTTT